The entry below describes one T cell receptor (beta chain). Antigen unknown. This specimen comes from a study of T cell responses to AZD1222 COVID-19 vaccine. Study at large: Pooled samples include second doses given at about 4 or 12 weeks.

Study-wide points: Regions 160-218 and 743-854 dominated among vaccine-associated CD4 TCRs spanning spike. Vaccination with two AZD1222 doses was followed by a rise in Spike-specific TCR breadth and depth. Among the donors, most were white British and more were female, and clonal diversity was possibly underestimated.

Germline values: CDR1 MNHEY, CDR2 SVGAGI. V was cut by 6 bases and J by 1 base, with 15 bases left in between. CDR3 length equals 15 residues. The repertoire was sequenced with immunoSEQ multiplex PCR; TCRdb's copy has only in-frame clones and lacks some. The data hold 85,000 to 90,000 clones, with 89% observed a single time. The sequencing here drew on peripheral blood, taken on day 0 of AZD1222 vaccination. The clonotype originates from an adult in good health. The chain joins TRBV6-5 to TRBJ1-1; TRBD1 might be the D (6 bases). This CDR3 is CASRAGGSPNTEAFF. In DNA form, the CDR3 reads TGTGCCAGCAGAGCGGGGGGCAGCCCGAACACTGAAGCTTTCTTT.